The next 18 T cell receptor beta chains were all read from a single sample in a study of cytomegalovirus exposure and HLA in healthy donors. PCR amplification relied on 60 Vbeta primers (plus 13 Jbeta primers). The assay was immunoSEQ multiplex PCR, and TCRdb's table has in-frame clones only and misses some. The sample consists of some 130,000 clones, approximately 85% of them appearing once. Input material: PBMCs. These TCRs come from a male donor in good health and CMV-seropositive.

The chain links TRBV28 to TRBJ1-5; perhaps TRBD1 as D (5 bases). This CDR3 region has 12 residues. V shed 11 bases and J shed 4 bases, with 12 bases lying between them. Germline CDR1 is MDHEN and CDR2 is SYDVKM. In DNA, the CDR3 is TGTGCCGGGGGGAGGGGAAATCAGCCCCAGCATTTT. Its translation is CAGGRGNQPQHF.

The chain links TRBV4-1 to TRBJ1-3; D remains unclear. The germline V gene has CDR1 MGHRA and CDR2 YSYEKL. This CDR3 comprises 14 residues. V was trimmed by 4 bases and J by 0 bases, leaving 7 bases between them. The CDR3 here is CASSLESSGNTIYF. CDR3 DNA: TGCGCCAGCAGCCTCGAGAGCTCTGGAAACACCATATATTTT.

J is TRBJ2-7 and V is TRBV6-5; weak D call: TRBD1 (6 bases). This CDR3 comprises 11 residues. V was cut by 10 bases and J by 3 bases, with 10 bases left in between. From germline, CDR1 is MNHEY and CDR2 SVGAGI. The CDR3 DNA reads as TGTGCCACCACACAGGGCTACGAGCAGTACTTC. Its translation is CATTQGYEQYF.

The chain carries TRBV9 and TRBJ2-2; 9 bases are shared with TRBD2. This CDR3 is built from 16 residues. V trimming: 0 bases; J trimming: 6 bases; junction bases outside the gene matches: 6. Germline assignment: CDR1 SGDLS and CDR2 YYNGEE. The CDR3 sequence is CASSVEGGRAPGELFF. CDR3 DNA: TGTGCCAGCAGCGTAGAGGGCGGGAGGGCCCCCGGGGAGCTGTTTTTT.

V usage is TRBV7-9 and J usage is TRBJ2-7, with 9 nucleotides matching TRBD2. Germline lookup yields CDR1 SEHNR and CDR2 FQNEAQ (reference sequence). With V trimmed by 4 bases and J by 0 bases, 4 bases remained unmatched. The CDR3 loop spans 15 amino acids. CDR3 in DNA: TGTGCCAGCAGCTCGAGCGGGAGGTCCTCCTACGAGCAGTACTTC. Protein sequence: CASSSSGRSSYEQYF.

This chain links TRBV28 with TRBJ2-7, with D maybe TRBD1 (5 bases). CDR1 is MDHEN, CDR2 SYDVKM, per germline. The CDR3 runs 15 residues. V lost 5 bases to trimming and J lost 7 bases, with 21 bases between them. The CDR3 region is CASSPPPGRAEEQYF. DNA of the CDR3: TGTGCCAGCAGTCCACCCCCCGGCAGGGCAGAGGAGCAGTACTTC.

The rearrangement uses TRBV28 and TRBJ2-1, with 7 bases lining up with TRBD1. The CDR3 extends over 16 amino acids. V shed 6 bases and J 2 bases; nucleotides not matched to a gene: 10. Germline CDR1 MDHEN, CDR2 SYDVKM. The CDR3 loop is CASSLEGQLPYNEQFF. The CDR3 DNA follows: TGTGCCAGCAGCCTCGAGGGACAGCTACCCTACAATGAGCAGTTCTTC. Variable domain in full (rest from reference TRBV28 and TRBJ2-1): DVKVTQSSRYLVKRTGEKVFLECVQDMDHENMFWYRQDPGLGLRLIYFSYDVKMKEKGDIPEGYSVSREKKERFSLILESASTNQTSMYLCASSLEGQLPYNEQFFGPGTRLTVL.

The chain couples TRBV7-9 to TRBJ2-3; TRBD2 might be the D (5 bases). Deletions cut 0 bases from V and 2 bases from J, with 9 bases between. The germline V gene encodes CDR1 SEHNR and CDR2 FQNEAQ (reference sequence). The CDR3 loop spans 15 amino acids. This CDR3 reads CASSLASGSTDTQYF. The CDR3 DNA sequence: TGTGCCAGCAGCTTAGCCAGCGGCTCCACAGATACGCAGTATTTT. Supplemented by reference TRBV7-9 and TRBJ2-3, the full variable domain reads DTGVSQNPRHKITKRGQNVTFRCDPISEHNRLYWYRQTLGQGPEFLTYFQNEAQLEKSRLLSDRFSAERPKGSFSTLEIQRTEQGDSAMYLCASSLASGSTDTQYFGPGTRLTVL.

The genes are TRBV6-5 and TRBJ2-5, with 13 nucleotides matching TRBD2. Matching the DNA end better, TRBJ2-7 makes the J call doubtful. CDR1 is MNHEY, CDR2 SVGAGI, per germline. The CDR3 runs 15 residues. CDR3 nucleotide sequence: TGTGCCAGCAGTTACGGGACTAGCGGGACCTACGAGCAGTACTTC. This encodes CASSYGTSGTYEQYF.

The chain joins TRBV5-6 to TRBJ1-4; 12 positions agree with TRBD1. CDR3 length: 18 amino acids. Germline loops: CDR1 SGHDT, CDR2 YYEEEE. J gave up 8 bases and V 0 bases, and 11 bases lay outside the gene matches. The CDR3 spells CASSLGRGTGGVREKLFF. CDR3 nucleotide sequence: TGTGCCAGCAGCTTGGGGCGAGGGACAGGGGGCGTTAGGGAAAAACTGTTTTTT.

V usage is TRBV15 and J usage is TRBJ2-3; 11 bases line up with TRBD2. Germline loops: CDR1 LNHNV, CDR2 YYDKDF (reference sequence). V was pared by 0 bases and J by 5 bases, with 13 bases of the junction left unmatched. The CDR3 sequence is 19 residues long. Here the CDR3 DNA reads TGTGCCACCAGCAGAGATGAGGGGACTAGCGGAGAAGGGATAGATACGCAGTATTTT. Protein product: CATSRDEGTSGEGIDTQYF.

The chain employs TRBV5-1 and TRBJ2-7; 10 bases fit TRBD2. The CDR3 spans 15 residues. Per the germline V gene, CDR1 is SGHRS and CDR2 is YFSETQ. J lost 6 bases, V lost 0 bases, and 6 bases had no gene match. The CDR3 region is CASSLVASGSSEQYF. CDR3 in DNA: TGCGCCAGCAGCTTGGTAGCTAGCGGGAGTTCCGAGCAGTACTTC.

The chain couples TRBV7-9 to TRBJ1-6; D uncertain. V was clipped by 5 bases and J by 9 bases, with 14 bases between them. The CDR3 has 14 residues. Germline V gene lookup returns CDR1 SEHNR and CDR2 FQNEAQ (reference sequence). The CDR3 sequence is CASSPSREVSPLHF. CDR3 sequence (DNA): TGTGCCAGCAGCCCGAGTCGGGAAGTTTCACCCCTCCACTTT.

V and J are TRBV7-9 and TRBJ2-5, with a possible D match to TRBD2 (5 bases). The V and J ends lost 0 bases and 2 bases respectively, with 10 bases between them. In germline, CDR1 is SEHNR, CDR2 FQNEAQ (reference sequence). There are 15 residues in the CDR3. The DNA for the CDR3 is TGTGCCAGCAGCTTAGCCTGGGAGCGGCAAGAGACCCAGTACTTC. Encoded protein: CASSLAWERQETQYF.

This sequence joins TRBV23-1 and TRBJ2-5; possibly TRBD1 for D (6 bases). TRBV23-1 is flagged as an ORF with uncertain function. This CDR3 has 15 amino acids. V was trimmed by 0 bases and J by 4 bases, leaving 12 bases between them. CDR3 amino acids: CASSQSEGVGETQYF. CDR3 sequence (DNA): TGCGCCAGCAGTCAATCAGAGGGGGTGGGAGAGACCCAGTACTTC.

The chain has TRBV30 and TRBJ2-5; D may be TRBD2 (5 bases). With the DNA end fitting TRBJ2-7 better, the J assignment may be wrong. This CDR3 comprises 13 residues. CDR1 GTSNPN and CDR2 SVGIG come from the germline V gene (reference sequence). Here the CDR3 reads CAWSAGLSYEQYF. In DNA form, the CDR3 reads TGTGCCTGGAGTGCTGGACTTTCCTACGAGCAGTACTTC.

The CDR3 reads CASSLRRAGNTIYF. CDR3 in DNA: TGTGCCAGCAGCTTAAGGAGGGCTGGAAACACCATATATTTT. The chain couples TRBV7-2 to TRBJ1-3; D call uncertain. Germline CDR1 and CDR2: SGHTA and FQGNSA. The V end was cut by 2 bases, the J end by 2 bases, with 7 bases between. The CDR3 runs to 14 residues.

The CDR3 DNA reads TGTGCCAGCAGGCGGGGGGGCGCGACCCGCTACGAGCAGTACTTC. Amino acid sequence: CASRRGGATRYEQYF. The chain links TRBV28 to TRBJ2-7; TRBD2 matches 9 bases. The CDR3 length is 15 residues. The V segment lost 6 bases and the J segment 3 bases; nucleotides outside the gene matches: 9. Germline loops: CDR1 MDHEN, CDR2 SYDVKM.